This TCR beta chain was retrieved from a study of PD-1 blockade in classical Hodgkin lymphoma (dated by TCRdb to 2020 to 2021). Regarding the study in general: Nivolumab dosing was 3 mg/kg intravenously every 2 weeks, continuing until either disease progression or unacceptable toxicity. A peripheral blood immune signature of response to PD-1 blockade in classical Hodgkin lymphoma was defined using TCR beta sequencing and CyTOF.

Genomic DNA was isolated using the Qiagen DNeasy kit from unsorted PBMCs as well as from negatively selected CD4+ and CD8+ fractions. Amplification of TCR beta CDR3 regions was done by immunoSEQ multiplex PCR with primers that anneal to V and J segments. A synthetic immune receptor repertoire was used to minimize amplification bias, and remaining bias was computationally removed after sequencing. Per the authors' processing: Repertoire diversity was quantified as the Shannon entropy index using custom Python scripts. Unsorted, CD4+ and CD8+ repertoires were analyzed separately, except in combined analyses where CD4+ and CD8+ sequences were merged in silico. A clone was considered expanded if an increase in frequency of at least 2-fold after treatment relative to C1D1 was found, and a pseudocount of 0.5 was applied to clones undetected at baseline. Clones with 0 or 1 copy at C1D1 were defined as singleton clones, while clones with 2 or more copies were defined as non-singleton clones. Clones expanded in unsorted samples were assigned a CD4+, CD8+ or unknown annotation through matching of protein sequences in sorted samples from the same patient. Wilcoxon tests were applied to paired samples to test diversity changes from C1D1 to C4D1. This is the immuneACCESS table as TCRdb keeps it, with only in-frame sequences that have V and J called. A part of the clones is gone; compared with another copy, unresolved V genes explain less than half, and the rest is unexplained. V, J and clone size were drawn from that table, and D and trimming were deduced from the DNA. This sample comprises roughly 25,000 clones, around 80% of them detected only once. Jointly, the top ten make up 11% of the sample.

Concerning this clone: Its antigen remains undetermined. Nothing much larger sits one base from this clone, and base qualities are not available.

CDR1 and CDR2 are drawn from the germline V gene (reference sequence): LNHDA, SQIVND. From the cysteine up to the phenylalanine, the CDR3 has a length of 16 residues. Only the CDR3 DNA stays, 48 bases, in frame from base 1. Trimmed from V: 5 bases; trimmed from J: 2 bases; junction bases lacking a gene match: 7. The time point label for this specimen denotes: cycle 2 day 1 (C2D1) of nivolumab. Relapse after autologous stem cell transplantation had occurred in all trial patients, and cohorts A, B and C were distinguished by prior brentuximab vedotin exposure. A total of 50 to 70 patients with relapsed/refractory classical Hodgkin lymphoma made up the trial cohort, and each patient's best overall response was complete response, partial response or progressive disease. Single-agent nivolumab was administered to trial patients in the multi-cohort phase II CheckMate 205 trial. Best overall response was determined by an independent review committee according to the 2007 International Working Group response criteria. Trial PBMCs were obtained immediately prior to nivolumab initiation (C1D1) and on therapy at cycle 2 day 1 and cycle 4 day 1. Peripheral blood was collected in 8 mL Vacutainer Cell Preparation Tubes, from which PBMCs were isolated by centrifugation and then cryopreserved.

What the work shows at the level of the full study, not this receptor alone: Trial patients achieving complete response had baseline diversity similar to newly diagnosed patients, whereas partial responders and progressors had significantly lower diversity. Diversity was lower in patients who began nivolumab less than 1 year after ASCT, so these patients were left out of later analyses to avoid confounding by immune reconstitution. Only a single clinical trial cohort was studied, and what caused the repertoire differences, possibly disease activity or prior therapy, remained undefined. Baseline TCR diversity was reported to be lower in newly diagnosed patients than in healthy donors and to be lower still in relapsed/refractory patients. By C4D1, a significant rise was seen in CD4+ TCR diversity but not in CD8+ TCR diversity (p=0.0027 vs p=0.16), and the rise was most apparent among complete responders (p=0.02).

This TCR was sampled from a human donor with classical Hodgkin lymphoma. This material consisted of peripheral blood mononuclear cells (PBMCs), taken before the second cycle of nivolumab. Recombination connected TRBV19 to TRBJ1-5; 9 bases in between match TRBD1. The DNA reads as follows: TGTGCCAGTAGTTTTTTACAGGGGGCCGGCAATCAGCCCCAGCATTTT. The resulting protein is CASSFLQGAGNQPQHF.